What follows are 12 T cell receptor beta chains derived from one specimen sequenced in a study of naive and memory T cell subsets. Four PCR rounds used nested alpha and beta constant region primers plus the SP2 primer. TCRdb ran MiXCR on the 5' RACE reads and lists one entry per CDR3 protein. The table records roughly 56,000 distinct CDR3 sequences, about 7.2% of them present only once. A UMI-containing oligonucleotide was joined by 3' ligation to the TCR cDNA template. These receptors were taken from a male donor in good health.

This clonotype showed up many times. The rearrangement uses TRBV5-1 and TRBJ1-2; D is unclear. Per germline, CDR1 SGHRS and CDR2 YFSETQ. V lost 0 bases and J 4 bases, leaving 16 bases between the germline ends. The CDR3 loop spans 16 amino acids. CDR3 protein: CASSLESGEPTYGYTF. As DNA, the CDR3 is TGCGCCAGCAGCTTGGAAAGTGGGGAACCGACCTATGGCTACACCTTC.

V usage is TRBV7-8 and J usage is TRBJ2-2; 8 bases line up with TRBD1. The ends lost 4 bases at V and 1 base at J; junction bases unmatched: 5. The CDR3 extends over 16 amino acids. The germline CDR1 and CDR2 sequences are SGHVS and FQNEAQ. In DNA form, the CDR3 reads TGTGCCAGCAGCTCCTGGACAGGGATGAACACCGGGGAGCTGTTTTTT. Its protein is CASSSWTGMNTGELFF.

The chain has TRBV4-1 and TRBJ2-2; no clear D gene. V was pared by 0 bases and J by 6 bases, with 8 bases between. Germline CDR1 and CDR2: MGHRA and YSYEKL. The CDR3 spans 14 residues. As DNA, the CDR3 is TGCGCCAGCAGCCAAGATCTCCCAGCCGGGGAGCTGTTTTTT. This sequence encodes CASSQDLPAGELFF.

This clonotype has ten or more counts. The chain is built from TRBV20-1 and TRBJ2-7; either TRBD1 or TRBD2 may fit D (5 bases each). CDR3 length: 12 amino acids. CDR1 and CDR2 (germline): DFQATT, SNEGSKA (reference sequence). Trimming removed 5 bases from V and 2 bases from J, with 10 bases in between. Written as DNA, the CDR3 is TGCAGTGCTCCGAGGGGACCCTACGAGCAGTACTTC. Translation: CSAPRGPYEQYF.

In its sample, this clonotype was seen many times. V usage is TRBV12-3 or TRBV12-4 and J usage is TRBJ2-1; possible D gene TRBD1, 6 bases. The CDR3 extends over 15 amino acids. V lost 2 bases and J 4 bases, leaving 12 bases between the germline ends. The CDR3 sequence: CASSLQGRVYNEQFF. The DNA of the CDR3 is TGTGCCAGCAGTTTACAGGGGAGAGTATACAATGAGCAGTTCTTC.

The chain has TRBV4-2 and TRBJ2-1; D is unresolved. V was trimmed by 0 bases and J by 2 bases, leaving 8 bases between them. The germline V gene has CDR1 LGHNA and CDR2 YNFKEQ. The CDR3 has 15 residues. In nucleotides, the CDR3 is TGTGCCAGCAGCCAAGATGTGGTAACCTACAATGAGCAGTTCTTC. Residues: CASSQDVVTYNEQFF.

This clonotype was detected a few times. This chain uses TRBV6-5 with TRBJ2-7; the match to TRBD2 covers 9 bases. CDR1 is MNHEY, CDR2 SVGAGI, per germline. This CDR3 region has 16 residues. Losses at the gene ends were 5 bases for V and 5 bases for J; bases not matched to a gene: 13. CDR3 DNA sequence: TGTGCCAGCAGTCTTAGCGGGAGAGAGGTTTCCGACGAGCAGTACTTC. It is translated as CASSLSGREVSDEQYF.

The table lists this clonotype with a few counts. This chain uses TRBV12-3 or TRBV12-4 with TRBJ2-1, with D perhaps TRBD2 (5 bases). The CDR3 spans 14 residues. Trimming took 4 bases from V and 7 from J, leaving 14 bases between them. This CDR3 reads CASSSIGLGNEQFF. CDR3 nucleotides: TGTGCCAGCAGTTCGATCGGACTCGGGAATGAGCAGTTCTTC.

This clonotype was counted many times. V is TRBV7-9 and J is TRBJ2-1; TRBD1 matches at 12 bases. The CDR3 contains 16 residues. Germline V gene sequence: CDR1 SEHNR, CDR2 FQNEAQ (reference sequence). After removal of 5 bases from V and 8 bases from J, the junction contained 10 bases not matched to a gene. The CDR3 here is CASSPGTGGKEDEQFF. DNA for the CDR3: TGTGCCAGCAGCCCAGGGACAGGGGGCAAGGAAGATGAGCAGTTCTTC. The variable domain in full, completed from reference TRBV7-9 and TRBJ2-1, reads DTGVSQNPRHKITKRGQNVTFRCDPISEHNRLYWYRQTLGQGPEFLTYFQNEAQLEKSRLLSDRFSAERPKGSFSTLEIQRTEQGDSAMYLCASSPGTGGKEDEQFFGPGTRLTVL.

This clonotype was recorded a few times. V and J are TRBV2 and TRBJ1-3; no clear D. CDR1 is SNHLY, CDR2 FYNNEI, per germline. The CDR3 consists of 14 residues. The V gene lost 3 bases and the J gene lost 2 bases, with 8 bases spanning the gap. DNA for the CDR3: TGTGCCAGCAGTGATACTGGGGCTGGAAACACCATATATTTT. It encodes CASSDTGAGNTIYF.

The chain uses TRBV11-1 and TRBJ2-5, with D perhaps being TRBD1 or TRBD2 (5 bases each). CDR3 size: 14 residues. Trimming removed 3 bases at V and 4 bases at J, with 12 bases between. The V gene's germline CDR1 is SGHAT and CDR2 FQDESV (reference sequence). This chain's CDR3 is CASSFYGDGETQYF. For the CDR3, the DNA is TGTGCCAGCAGCTTCTACGGGGACGGAGAGACCCAGTACTTC.

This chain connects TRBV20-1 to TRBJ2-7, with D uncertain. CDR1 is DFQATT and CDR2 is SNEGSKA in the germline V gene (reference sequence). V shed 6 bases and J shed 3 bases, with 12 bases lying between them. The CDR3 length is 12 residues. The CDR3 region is CSARTVNYEQYF. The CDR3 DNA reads TGCAGTGCCCGCACAGTGAACTACGAGCAGTACTTC.